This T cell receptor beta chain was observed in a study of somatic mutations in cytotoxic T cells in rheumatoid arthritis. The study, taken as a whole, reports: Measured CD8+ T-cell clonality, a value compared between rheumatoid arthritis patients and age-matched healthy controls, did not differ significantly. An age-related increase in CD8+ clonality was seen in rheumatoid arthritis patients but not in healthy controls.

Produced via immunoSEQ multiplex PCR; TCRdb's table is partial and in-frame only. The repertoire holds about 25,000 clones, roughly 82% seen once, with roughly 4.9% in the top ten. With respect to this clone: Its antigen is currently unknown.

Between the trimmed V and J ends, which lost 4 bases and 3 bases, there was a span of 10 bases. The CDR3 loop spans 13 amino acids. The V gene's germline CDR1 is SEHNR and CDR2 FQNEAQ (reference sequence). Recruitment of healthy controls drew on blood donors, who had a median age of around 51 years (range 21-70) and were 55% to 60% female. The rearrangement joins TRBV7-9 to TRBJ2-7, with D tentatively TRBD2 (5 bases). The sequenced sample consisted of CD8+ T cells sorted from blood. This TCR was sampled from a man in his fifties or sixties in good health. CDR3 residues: CASSSVGDYEQYF. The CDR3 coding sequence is TGTGCCAGCAGCTCAGTCGGGGACTACGAGCAGTACTTC.